A selection of T cell receptor beta chains follows, all from one sample in a study of T-cell reconstitution after alpha-beta-depleted transplantation in children. MiXCR, applied by TCRdb to the PCR reads, yields one record per CDR3 protein. The profile shows about 980,000 distinct CDR3 sequences, roughly 29% of them singletons. The material sequenced was PBMCs, mostly from graft donor cells, taken 360 days after TCRalphabeta/CD19-depleted stem cell transplant. These receptors were taken from a boy less than two years old who had a stem cell transplant for SCID, so the T cells may come from the graft donor. The CDR3 runs from the conserved cysteine through the conserved F or W. Fields, in order: D gene, clone size, J gene, V gene, CDR3 DNA, CDR3 protein. The D gene is left open where the match is weak. Expanded clones get a size class; other rows say once, few or many, or leave the size out.

d_gene: NA
abundance: few
j_gene: TRBJ1-6
v_gene: TRBV5-8
CDR3nt: TGTGCCAGCAGCTCTAACGCTTTT
CDR3aa: CASSSNAF

d_gene: NA
abundance: NA
j_gene: TRBJ1-2
v_gene: TRBV29-1
CDR3nt: TGCAGCGTTGAAGATTATTGGACGGGGGCTAACTATGGCTACACCTTC
CDR3aa: CSVEDYWTGANYGYTF

d_gene: NA
abundance: many
j_gene: TRBJ2-7
v_gene: TRBV7-9
CDR3nt: TGTGCCAGCAGCTTATATGCAGGGAGCTCCTACGAGCAGTACTTC
CDR3aa: CASSLYAGSSYEQYF

d_gene: NA
abundance: NA
j_gene: TRBJ1-4
v_gene: TRBV12-3/TRBV12-4
CDR3nt: TGTGCCAGCAGTTTAGGGCAGATTGCAACTAATGAAAAACTGTTTTTT
CDR3aa: CASSLGQIATNEKLFF

d_gene: NA
abundance: few
j_gene: TRBJ1-5
v_gene: TRBV4-1
CDR3nt: TGCGCCAGCAGCCAAGACCCTGCTCAATCAAGACAGCCCCAGCATTTT
CDR3aa: CASSQDPAQSRQPQHF

d_gene: NA
abundance: few
j_gene: TRBJ1-5
v_gene: TRBV12-3/TRBV12-4
CDR3nt: TGTGCCAGCAGTTACGGGTTCGTAAGGCAGCCCCAGCATTTT
CDR3aa: CASSYGFVRQPQHF

d_gene: NA
abundance: NA
j_gene: TRBJ2-1
v_gene: TRBV2
CDR3nt: TGTGCCAGCAGTGGGGTTTCCAGCTCCTACAATGAGCAGTTCTTC
CDR3aa: CASSGVSSSYNEQFF

d_gene: TRBD1
abundance: many
j_gene: TRBJ2-1
v_gene: TRBV5-1
CDR3nt: TGCGCCAGCAGCTTGGCACAGGGGGCGAGAGATGAGCAGTTCTTC
CDR3aa: CASSLAQGARDEQFF

d_gene: TRBD1
abundance: few
j_gene: TRBJ1-5
v_gene: TRBV7-2
CDR3nt: TGTGCCAGCAGCATTGCGGACAGGGTAAGGCAGCCCCAGCATTTT
CDR3aa: CASSIADRVRQPQHF

d_gene: TRBD1
abundance: few
j_gene: TRBJ1-1
v_gene: TRBV4-2
CDR3nt: TGTGCCAGCAGCCAAGATAAGGCAGGGGGTTACGCTGAAGCTTTCTTT
CDR3aa: CASSQDKAGGYAEAFF

d_gene: NA
abundance: NA
j_gene: TRBJ1-1
v_gene: TRBV7-2
CDR3nt: TGTGCCAGCAGCCGGAGTCATAACAGGGCGGTGAACACTGAAGCTTTCTTT
CDR3aa: CASSRSHNRAVNTEAFF

d_gene: NA
abundance: NA
j_gene: TRBJ1-2
v_gene: TRBV10-3
CDR3nt: TGTGCCATCAGTGAGTCCGGGAAGAACAGGGTGGGCTACACCTTC
CDR3aa: CAISESGKNRVGYTF

d_gene: TRBD2
abundance: NA
j_gene: TRBJ2-1
v_gene: TRBV12-3/TRBV12-4
CDR3nt: TGTGCCAGCAGTCCTACTAGCGGGGCGATCTACAATGAGCAGTTCTTC
CDR3aa: CASSPTSGAIYNEQFF

d_gene: NA
abundance: NA
j_gene: TRBJ2-6
v_gene: TRBV10-3
CDR3nt: TGTGCCATCAGTGGGACAGCTTTACACTCTGGGGCCAACGTCCTGACTTTC
CDR3aa: CAISGTALHSGANVLTF

d_gene: NA
abundance: few
j_gene: TRBJ1-1
v_gene: TRBV2
CDR3nt: TGTGCCAGCCAGCCCACTGAAGCTTTCTTT
CDR3aa: CASQPTEAFF

d_gene: TRBD1
abundance: once
j_gene: TRBJ2-7
v_gene: TRBV27
CDR3nt: TGTGCCAGCAGTTTATCGGGGACAGGGACGGACGAGCAGTACTTC
CDR3aa: CASSLSGTGTDEQYF

d_gene: NA
abundance: few
j_gene: TRBJ2-2
v_gene: TRBV12-3/TRBV12-4
CDR3nt: TGTGCCAGCGGAAGACAGTCGGGCGAAAGGCTGTTTTTT
CDR3aa: CASGRQSGERLFF

d_gene: NA
abundance: NA
j_gene: TRBJ2-3
v_gene: TRBV7-2
CDR3nt: TGTGCCAGCAGCTCCTTTAGGCGGACGGTCCTACCAGATACGCAGTATTTT
CDR3aa: CASSSFRRTVLPDTQYF

d_gene: NA
abundance: NA
j_gene: TRBJ2-7
v_gene: TRBV12-3/TRBV12-4
CDR3nt: TGTGCCAGCAGTTTTAGGAAGGGAGTCGCCTACGAGCAGTACTTC
CDR3aa: CASSFRKGVAYEQYF

d_gene: NA
abundance: NA
j_gene: TRBJ2-1
v_gene: TRBV5-4
CDR3nt: TGTGCCAGCAGCTTGAACTCAGGCACTCTATTACGTGGTGAGCAGTTCTTC
CDR3aa: CASSLNSGTLLRGEQFF

d_gene: TRBD1
abundance: NA
j_gene: TRBJ1-1
v_gene: TRBV9
CDR3nt: TGTGCCAGCAGCGTAGAAGGACAGGGGGTCACTGAAGCTTTCTTT
CDR3aa: CASSVEGQGVTEAFF

d_gene: TRBD1
abundance: NA
j_gene: TRBJ1-1
v_gene: TRBV12-3/TRBV12-4
CDR3nt: TGTGCCAGCAGTCCTGGGGAGGGGGCTGTGAACACTGAAGCTTTCTTT
CDR3aa: CASSPGEGAVNTEAFF

d_gene: NA
abundance: NA
j_gene: TRBJ1-4
v_gene: TRBV6-5
CDR3nt: TGTGCCAGCAGTTCGGCCGGGCCCTACAAATTGGAAAAACTGTTTTTT
CDR3aa: CASSSAGPYKLEKLFF

d_gene: NA
abundance: NA
j_gene: TRBJ2-1
v_gene: TRBV4-2
CDR3nt: TGTGCCAGCAGCCAAGTGGAAGGGACCCTATTCTTC
CDR3aa: CASSQVEGTLFF

d_gene: NA
abundance: NA
j_gene: TRBJ1-1
v_gene: TRBV20-1
CDR3nt: TGCAGTGCTACAACCGACAGGAGCACTGAAGCTTTCTTT
CDR3aa: CSATTDRSTEAFF